Listed below are T cell receptor beta chains from one sample, sequenced in a study of post-analysis software for immune sequencing data. Using its own MiXCR run on the PCR reads, TCRdb lists one record per CDR3 protein. The table records approximately 630,000 distinct CDR3 sequences, approximately 60% of them present only once. Sequenced material: blood. These receptor sequences come from a girl aged 2-10 years with multiple sclerosis. Each CDR3 is given with its conserved first and last residue. Fields, in order: V gene, clone size, D gene, J gene, CDR3 DNA, CDR3 protein. D genes are given only for firm matches. Rows give clone size only sometimes, using once, few, many, or a class for an expanded clone.

>TRBV14|NA|NA|TRBJ2-7
TGTGCCAGCAGCCAAGATTCCGGGAGTGACTACGAGCAGTACTTC
CASSQDSGSDYEQYF
>TRBV7-9|once|NA|TRBJ2-3
TGTGCCAGCAGCCTCGGGAACAGTTTCACAGATACGCAGTATTTT
CASSLGNSFTDTQYF
>TRBV28|NA|NA|TRBJ2-3
TGTGCCAGCAGTTTAGTCCGTTCTTCTCGCAATACAGATACGCAGTATTTT
CASSLVRSSRNTDTQYF
>TRBV6-2/TRBV6-3|NA|TRBD1|TRBJ1-1
TGTGCCAGCAGAACAGGGGGGGAAGCTTTCTTT
CASRTGGEAFF
>TRBV5-1|NA|TRBD2|TRBJ2-3
TGCGCCAGCAGCTTGTATCCGGGACTAGCGGGAGGCCCAGATACGCAGTATTTT
CASSLYPGLAGGPDTQYF
>TRBV20-1|NA|TRBD1|TRBJ2-1
TGCAGTGCCCCCCCGGGACAGGGGGCTAAGGCCACCTACAATGAGCAGTTCTTC
CSAPPGQGAKATYNEQFF
>TRBV27|NA|TRBD2|TRBJ2-1
TGTGCCAGCAGATTAGGGACTAGCGGAGTCAGCTCCTACAATGAGCAGTTCTTC
CASRLGTSGVSSYNEQFF
>TRBV20-1|NA|TRBD2|TRBJ2-1
TGCAGTGCTAGAGATTTCGGTACTAGCGGAACCAATGAGCAGTTCTTC
CSARDFGTSGTNEQFF
>TRBV20-1|NA|TRBD2|TRBJ2-1
TGCAGTGCCCTCGGGACTAGCGGGAGAATGGGCTCCTACAATGAGCAGTTCTTC
CSALGTSGRMGSYNEQFF
>TRBV4-2|NA|TRBD2|TRBJ2-3
TGTGCCAGCAAGGAGGGCGGGGGGGCCACAGATACGCAGTATTTT
CASKEGGGATDTQYF
>TRBV9|NA|TRBD2|TRBJ2-5
TGTGCCAGCAGCGACGGGGGGGAGCGGGAGACCCAGTACTTC
CASSDGGERETQYF
>TRBV2|few|NA|TRBJ1-1
TGTGCCAGCGGGGGACGGCAGAACACTGAAGCTTTCTTT
CASGGRQNTEAFF
>TRBV29-1|NA|TRBD1|TRBJ2-1
TGCAGCGTTGAAGGGACAGGGGGCCAGCAGTTCTTC
CSVEGTGGQQFF
>TRBV6-1|few|TRBD1|TRBJ1-2
TGTGCCAGCGACCCCTTTACAGGGGGGGGTTATGGCTACACCTTC
CASDPFTGGGYGYTF
>TRBV29-1|NA|TRBD1|TRBJ2-5
TGCAGCGTAGCCACAGGGGGCGCGAGGGAGACCCAGTACTTC
CSVATGGARETQYF
>TRBV10-2|once|TRBD1|TRBJ2-3
TGCGCCAGCAGTGAGTCGTGGCAGGGGGGCACAGATACGCAGTATTTT
CASSESWQGGTDTQYF
>TRBV7-3|once|NA|TRBJ1-6
TGTGCCAGCAGCTTAAAAGGTTACGGAAATTCACCCCTCCACTTT
CASSLKGYGNSPLHF
>TRBV3-1|NA|NA|TRBJ2-3
TGTGCCAGCAGCCAAGAAATTAGCACAGATACGCAGTATTTT
CASSQEISTDTQYF
>TRBV20-1|few|NA|TRBJ2-3
TGCAGTGCTAGAGTCGGGGTAGATACGCAGTATTTT
CSARVGVDTQYF
>TRBV28|NA|NA|TRBJ2-7
TGTGCCAGCAGTTTGATCAGCGTTCTCCCCTACGAGCAGTACTTC
CASSLISVLPYEQYF
>TRBV7-2|few|NA|TRBJ2-2
TGTGCCAGCAGCATCTCCGACACCGGGGAGCTGTTTTTT
CASSISDTGELFF
>TRBV3-1|NA|NA|TRBJ2-1
TGTGCCAGCAGCCAAGGTTCGGCGGTCAATGAGCAGTTCTTC
CASSQGSAVNEQFF
>TRBV29-1|NA|TRBD1|TRBJ2-6
TGCAGCGTCTTGACAGGGGGCCACTCTGGGGCCAACGTCCTGACTTTC
CSVLTGGHSGANVLTF
>TRBV5-1|NA|TRBD2|TRBJ2-2
TGCGCCAGCAGCTTGCGGAGCGGGGGGCGCGGCGGGGAGCTGTTTTTT
CASSLRSGGRGGELFF
>TRBV7-2|NA|NA|TRBJ2-1
TGTGCCATCCATCAAACTACCCAGGGATGGCAGTTCTTC
CAIHQTTQGWQFF
>TRBV3-1|NA|TRBD2|TRBJ2-7
TGTGCCAGCAGCCAACACGTCGGACTAGCGGGAGTAAGCGAGCAGTACTTC
CASSQHVGLAGVSEQYF